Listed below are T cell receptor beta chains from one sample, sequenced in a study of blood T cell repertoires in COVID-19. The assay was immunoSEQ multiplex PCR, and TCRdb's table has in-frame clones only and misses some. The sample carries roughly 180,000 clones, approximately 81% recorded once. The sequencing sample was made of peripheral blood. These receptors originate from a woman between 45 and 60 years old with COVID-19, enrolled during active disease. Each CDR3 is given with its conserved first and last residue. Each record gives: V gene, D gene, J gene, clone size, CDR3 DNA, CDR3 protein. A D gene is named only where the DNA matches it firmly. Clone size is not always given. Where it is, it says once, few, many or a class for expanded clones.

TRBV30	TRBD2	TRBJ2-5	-	TGTGCCTGGAGTAGCGGAGGGACTAGCGGGGGTCGAGAGACCCAGTACTTC	CAWSSGGTSGGRETQYF
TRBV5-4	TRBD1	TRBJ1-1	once	TGTGCCAGCAGCTTGGCTTACAGGGGGCGCAACACTGAAGCTTTCTTT	CASSLAYRGRNTEAFF
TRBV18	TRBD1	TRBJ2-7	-	TGTGCCAGCTCACAGAGTGAGACAGGGGGCTTTTACGAGCAGTACTTC	CASSQSETGGFYEQYF
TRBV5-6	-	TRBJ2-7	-	TGTGCCAGCAGCTTGACAGGTTCATACGAGCAGTACTTC	CASSLTGSYEQYF
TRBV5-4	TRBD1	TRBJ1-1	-	TGTGCCAGCAGCTTCGGACAGGGACGGACTGAAGCTTTCTTT	CASSFGQGRTEAFF
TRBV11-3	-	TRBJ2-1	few	TGTGCCAGCAGCTTAGCTATTTACAATGAGCAGTTCTTC	CASSLAIYNEQFF
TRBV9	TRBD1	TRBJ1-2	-	TGTGCCAGCAGCCCGCGACAGGGGGCCACTGATGGCTACACCTTC	CASSPRQGATDGYTF
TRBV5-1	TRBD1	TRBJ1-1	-	TGCGCCAGCAGCTTGTGGCAGGGGGAAACTGAAGCTTTCTTT	CASSLWQGETEAFF
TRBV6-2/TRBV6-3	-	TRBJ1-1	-	TGTGCCAGCAGTCACGCTGAAGACAGGTTCGGGAACACTGAAGCTTTCTTT	CASSHAEDRFGNTEAFF
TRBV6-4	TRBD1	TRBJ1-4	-	TGTGCCAGCAGTGACTCGATTCAGGGGGCAAAGGAAAAACTGTTTTTT	CASSDSIQGAKEKLFF
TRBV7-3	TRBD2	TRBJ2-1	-	TGTGCCAGCAGCTTGGTAGCGGGGGACGACAATGAGCAGTTCTTC	CASSLVAGDDNEQFF
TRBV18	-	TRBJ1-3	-	TGTGCCAGCTCACCACTACAGGGCTCTGGAAACACCATATATTTT	CASSPLQGSGNTIYF
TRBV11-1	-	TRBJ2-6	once	TGTGCCAGCAGCTCCGGGTCCTCTGGGGCCAACGTCCTGACTTTC	CASSSGSSGANVLTF
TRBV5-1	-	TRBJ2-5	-	TGCGCCAGCAGGGGTCGGGACTTATGGGGAGAGACCCAGTACTTC	CASRGRDLWGETQYF
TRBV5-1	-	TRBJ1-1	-	TGCGCCAGCAGCTTGGGGAGCACTGAAGCTTTCTTT	CASSLGSTEAFF
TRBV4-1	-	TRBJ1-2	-	TGCGCCAGCAGCCAAACGGCGGGCTATTATGGCTACACCTTC	CASSQTAGYYGYTF
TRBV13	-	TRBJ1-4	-	TGTGCCAGCAGCTTAAGAGGGTCGAATGAAAAACTGTTTTTT	CASSLRGSNEKLFF
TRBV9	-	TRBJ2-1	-	TGTGCCAGCAGCGGCGGCCCGCTATTTGGGAATGAGCAGTTCTTC	CASSGGPLFGNEQFF
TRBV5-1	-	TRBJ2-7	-	TGCGCCAGCAGCTCAGGGTCTTCCCACCAGGGTGGCCACGAGCAGTACTTC	CASSSGSSHQGGHEQYF
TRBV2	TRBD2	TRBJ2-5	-	TGTGCCAGCAGGTCTAGCGGGGGGGGCCTCTTGGAGACCCAGTACTTC	CASRSSGGGLLETQYF